One and the same sample provided the 8 T cell receptor beta chains below, sequenced in a study of graft-versus-host responses after intestinal transplantation. Which antigens these TCRs recognize remains unknown. Sequenced by immunoSEQ multiplex PCR; TCRdb stores in-frame clones only, minus some. The data hold 70,000 to 80,000 clones, with about 90% observed a single time. Material: unstimulated CD8+ T cells sorted from spleen or lymph node cells, obtained before intestinal transplant. The receptor source for this set is a human donor who received an intestinal transplant.

The CDR3 reads CASSIGVHRSSYNSPLHF. The CDR3 region has the DNA TGTGCCAGTAGTATAGGTGTCCACAGGAGCTCCTATAATTCACCCCTCCACTTT. This chain connects TRBV19 to TRBJ1-6, with a possible D match to TRBD1 (5 bases). The CDR3 is 18 amino acids. V dropped 1 base and J dropped 0 bases, with 13 bases sitting between them. Germline assignment: CDR1 LNHDA and CDR2 SQIVND (reference sequence).

This chain uses TRBV5-1 with TRBJ1-5, with D perhaps matching TRBD1 (6 bases). CDR1 SGHRS and CDR2 YFSETQ come from the germline V gene. Trimming stripped 4 bases from V and 7 bases from J, with 18 bases between. The CDR3 totals 15 residues. The CDR3: CASSPGGGAGQPQHF. CDR3 bases: TGCGCCAGCAGCCCGGGGGGCGGGGCTGGGCAGCCCCAGCATTTT.

This chain connects TRBV7-9 to TRBJ2-1; tentatively, D is TRBD1 (5 bases). V shed 2 bases and J shed 3 bases, with 11 bases lying between them. Germline loops: CDR1 SEHNR, CDR2 FQNEAQ (reference sequence). This CDR3 contains 15 residues. CDR3 residues: CASSLPQGFYNEQFF. The CDR3 DNA sequence: TGTGCCAGCAGCTTACCCCAGGGATTCTACAATGAGCAGTTCTTC.

V usage is TRBV27 and J usage is TRBJ1-6; D ambiguous. The length of the CDR3 is 16 residues. Germline CDR1 and CDR2: MNHEY and SMNVEV (reference sequence). Trimming cost V 5 bases and J 7 bases, with 18 bases left between them. The CDR3 DNA reads TGTGCCAGCAGTCCCCCTGCCTTGTCCGGGAATTCACCCCTCCACTTT. It encodes CASSPPALSGNSPLHF.

The chain has TRBV7-6 and TRBJ2-5, with 13 positions matching TRBD2. From germline, CDR1 is SGHVS and CDR2 FNYEAQ. V trimming: 5 bases; J trimming: 5 bases; junction bases outside the gene matches: 8. The CDR3 loop spans 16 amino acids. The CDR3 coding sequence is TGTGCCAGCAGCGCGGGACTAGCGGGGCGGTGGGAGACCCAGTACTTC. It encodes CASSAGLAGRWETQYF.

The chain combines TRBV2 with TRBJ2-5, with TRBD2 identical over 13 bases. Germline lookup yields CDR1 SNHLY and CDR2 FYNNEI. The CDR3 is 15 amino acids. Trimming removed 7 bases from V and 5 bases from J; junction bases left unmatched: 7. CDR3 DNA: TGTGCCAGCACGGGACTAGCGGGGTCCGGTGAGACCCAGTACTTC. Translation gives CASTGLAGSGETQYF.

The chain uses TRBV2 and TRBJ1-3; D is ambiguous. The germline gives CDR1 SNHLY, CDR2 FYNNEI. Trimming removed 7 bases from V and 0 bases from J, with 10 bases in between. The CDR3 is 14 residues long. Written as DNA, the CDR3 is TGTGCCAGCATAGAGCGGGGCTCTGGAAACACCATATATTTT. This encodes CASIERGSGNTIYF.

The chain is built from TRBV19 and TRBJ2-2; D may be TRBD1 (6 bases). V shed 8 bases and J shed 4 bases, with 11 bases lying between them. CDR3 length: 13 residues. Germline V CDR1 and CDR2: LNHDA, SQIVND (reference sequence). The CDR3 DNA is TGTGCCAGTGGCCAGGGGAGCACCGGGGAGCTGTTTTTT. Translated, it gives CASGQGSTGELFF. The entire variable domain, with the rest obtained from reference TRBV19 and TRBJ2-2, is as follows: DGGITQSPKYLFRKEGQNVTLSCEQNLNHDAMYWYRQDPGQGLRLIYYSQIVNDFQKGDIAEGYSVSREKKESFPLTVTSAQKNPTAFYLCASGQGSTGELFFGEGSRLTVL.